The text below deals with one T cell receptor (beta chain). Its antigen is not yet known. Base quality data are lacking; no much larger clone is found one base away. The V and J ends are trimmed by 3 bases and 5 bases, leaving 11 bases between them. As encoded in the germline V gene, CDR1 is MNHNS while CDR2 is SASEGT. CDR3 length: 13 amino acids, cysteine to phenylalanine. Only CDR3 DNA is held: 39 bases, read in frame from base 1. This sample is part of a study of T cells in Graves' hyperthyroidism and ophthalmopathy (dated by TCRdb to the late 2010s). Study-wide context: Peripheral blood was sampled at the time of initial diagnosis, prior to any treatment. Once sampling was done, hyperthyroidism patients were given methimazole at a starting dose of 30 mg daily, whereas ophthalmopathy patients were given high-dose intravenous methylprednisolone. In addition, the study compared T-cell repertoires in thyroid tissue and in blood from about 6 Graves' hyperthyroidism patients. TCR V-J signatures able to tell the groups apart were searched for in a discovery cohort of 100 patients, of whom approximately 40 had Graves' ophthalmopathy and 55 to 60 had stable Graves' hyperthyroidism. An independent validation cohort of under 20 hyperthyroidism patients and roughly 16 patients who later progressed to ophthalmopathy tested prospective prediction of ophthalmopathy. According to the paper, TCR Vbeta CDR3 sequencing was carried out on around 140 peripheral blood samples, which came from under 50 ophthalmopathy, roughly 75 hyperthyroidism and approximately 17 progressor patients. For training and testing, the roughly 97 patients in the discovery cohort were randomly divided in a 7:3 ratio. General findings and caveats noted by the study authors: In validation, progression to ophthalmopathy was predicted by the model with about 70% sensitivity and 72% to 85% specificity, a median of approximately 7.1 months before onset. Sample size was not statistically predetermined, and blinding of investigators to group allocation was not performed. Blood samples also contained most of the expanded thyroid clonotypes (frequency above 0.001), which suggests that blood repertoires may reflect thyroid immune responses. A model built on a 13 V-J signature distinguished ophthalmopathy from stable hyperthyroidism, reaching 85% to 90% sensitivity and approximately 81% specificity in cross-validation and 80%/75% in testing.

The TCR beta CDR3 regions were amplified from the RNA transcripts. A first-round RT-PCR of the TCR CDR3 used the HTBI primer set with the Qiagen OneStep RT-PCR kit. Libraries were constructed in a second round of multiplex PCR, after which size selection and purification were carried out. The libraries were sequenced on an Illumina HiSeq2000 using paired-end 100 bp reads. In the authors' own workflow: SOAPnuke was used to process the raw data, removing reads that contained adapters or uncalled bases, had a mean Phred below 15, or lacked an exact match to the constant primer or identifier. High-quality paired reads were merged with COPE v1.2.5, and unique nucleotide sequences were defined as clonotypes. MiTCR v1.1 was used to align the clonotypes against IMGT TRBV, TRBD and TRBJ reference segments. Analysis was restricted to V-J combinations with a frequency above 0.0001, which covered about 99% of repertoires. A TCS score was defined as the ratio of F50 (clonal expansion) to E x V (chaos), with BLOSUM62-based TCRdist applied between CDR3 peptides within each V-J. Welch's t-statistics and random forest reduced fewer than 550 V-J features to roughly 13, which were used in a naive Bayes classifier (R e1071). TCRdb reworked the public reads: Q25 trimming with fastp, MiXCR clone assembly, productive beta chains retained. Each entry merges the rows of one CDR3 protein and shows their most common DNA and genes. TCRdb's processing, not the authors' own work, is the source of the V and J calls. In this sample the table shows about 400,000 distinct CDR3 sequences, 25% of which occur a single time. The ten largest clonotypes hold roughly 80% of the sample.

A patient counted as having stable Graves' hyperthyroidism if no progression to ophthalmopathy occurred over 18 months of follow-up. The hyperthyroidism patients were between 18 and 65 years old and newly diagnosed, with a disease duration of less than 2 months. The study excluded patients with uncontrolled infections, other autoimmune diseases, pregnancy or lactation. Clinical symptoms, serum thyroxine and TRAb, thyroid ultrasound, and orbital computed tomography formed the basis for the diagnoses. Ficoll-Paque density gradient centrifugation was used to isolate PBMCs from about 9 ml of fresh peripheral blood. Total RNA was extracted with Trizol reagent, and quality was checked on an Agilent 2100 Bioanalyzer.

This receptor was obtained from a man aged 50-60 years with Graves' hyperthyroidism. Sequencing was carried out using blood. The V and J segments used are TRBV6-1 and TRBJ2-7; the D gene identity is not certain. The CDR3 protein: CASSDRTLNEQYF. The base sequence is TGTGCCAGCAGTGACCGGACCCTAAACGAGCAGTACTTC.